Following are 21 T cell receptor beta chains from one sample sequenced in a study of T cell responses to AZD1222 COVID-19 vaccine. Sequencing was performed with immunoSEQ multiplex PCR; in TCRdb, only in-frame clones are kept and a portion is missing. In the table there are about 56,000 clones, 65% to 90% of which are singletons. Source: peripheral blood, taken 28 days after the second AZD1222 dose. These receptors originate from an adult who received the AZD1222 COVID-19 vaccine.

V usage is TRBV24-1 and J usage is TRBJ2-1; D perhaps matches TRBD1 (5 bases). V lost 2 bases and J 5 bases, leaving 12 bases between the germline ends. Germline lookup yields CDR1 KGHDR and CDR2 SFDVKD. The CDR3 is 15 residues long. The CDR3 DNA reads as TGTGCCACCAGTGATTCAACCAGGGTAGACAATGAGCAGTTCTTC. Encoded protein: CATSDSTRVDNEQFF.

This chain connects TRBV6-2 or TRBV6-3 to TRBJ2-7; 8 bases align to TRBD1. Trimming removed 5 bases from V and 6 bases from J; junction bases left unmatched: 9. Germline assignment: CDR1 MNHEY and CDR2 SVGEGT. The length of the CDR3 is 14 residues. The CDR3 DNA reads TGTGCCAGCAGTCGACGGACAGGGTTGCTCGAGCAGTACTTC. Translating gives CASSRRTGLLEQYF.

The chain combines TRBV20-1 with TRBJ2-3; 9 bases are a match to TRBD2. V lost 3 bases, J lost 5 bases, and 9 bases stayed unmatched. CDR1 DFQATT and CDR2 SNEGSKA come from the germline V gene (reference sequence). CDR3 length equals 15 residues. The CDR3 protein is CSASSGAGGGDTQYF. The CDR3 DNA reads TGCAGTGCTAGTTCGGGAGCGGGAGGAGGAGATACGCAGTATTTT.

The chain has TRBV7-2 and TRBJ1-1, with unresolved D. CDR3 length: 13 amino acids. V was trimmed by 5 bases and J by 4 bases, leaving 11 bases between them. Germline V gene data show CDR1 as SGHTA and CDR2 as FQGNSA. In DNA form, the CDR3 reads TGTGCCAGCAGCCCCCAGAGGAGCACTGAAGCTTTCTTT. Protein product: CASSPQRSTEAFF.

The chain couples TRBV18 to TRBJ2-5; TRBD2 aligns across 12 bases. Germline CDR1 reads KGHSH; CDR2 reads LQKENI. CDR3 length: 18 residues. Losses at the gene ends were 0 bases for V and 4 bases for J; bases not matched to a gene: 9. Here the CDR3 reads CASSPPISTSGGRETQYF. CDR3 DNA sequence: TGTGCCAGCTCACCACCGATATCGACTAGCGGGGGTAGAGAGACCCAGTACTTC.

This rearrangement joins TRBV5-4 to TRBJ1-2; D unresolved. From germline, CDR1 is SGHNT and CDR2 YYREEE (reference sequence). CDR3 size: 13 residues. Trimming pared 7 bases from V and 3 bases from J, leaving 13 bases between. The CDR3 protein is CASGLAGDYGYTF. For the CDR3, the DNA is TGTGCCAGCGGCCTAGCGGGCGACTATGGCTACACCTTC.

The CDR3 spells CAISELSGLTTEQYF. Here the CDR3 DNA reads TGTGCCATCAGTGAGCTCTCGGGTTTAACAACCGAGCAGTACTTC. The V call is TRBV10-3, the J call TRBJ2-7; D ambiguous. With 2 bases removed from V and 6 bases from J, the gap between germline ends came to 17 bases. CDR3 length equals 15 residues. The germline V gene encodes CDR1 ENHRY and CDR2 SYGVKD.

This rearrangement joins TRBV9 to TRBJ2-3; D may be TRBD1 or TRBD2 (5 bases each). V gave up 0 bases and J gave up 4 bases, with 12 bases separating them. Germline CDR1 SGDLS, CDR2 YYNGEE. The CDR3 is made up of 15 amino acids. The CDR3 sequence: CASSVGNGAADTQYF. The CDR3 DNA reads TGTGCCAGCAGCGTAGGGAACGGGGCGGCAGATACGCAGTATTTT.

The rearrangement uses TRBV4-3 and TRBJ2-7, with 15 nucleotides matching TRBD2. CDR1 is LGHNA, CDR2 YSLEER, per germline. Trimming took 4 bases from V and 4 from J; bases not matched to a gene: 5. CDR3 size: 16 residues. This chain's CDR3 is CASSRTGTSGRYEQYF. In DNA form, the CDR3 reads TGCGCCAGCAGCCGTACAGGGACTAGCGGGAGGTACGAGCAGTACTTC.

The gene calls are TRBV5-5 and TRBJ2-4; D might be TRBD2 (5 bases). CDR1 is SGHKS and CDR2 is YYEKEE in the germline V gene (reference sequence). The CDR3 loop spans 14 amino acids. Trimming removed 0 bases at V and 7 bases at J, with 11 bases between. The CDR3 nucleotides read TGTGCCAGCAGCTTGGATTTGGGCGGGAACATTCAGTACTTC. This sequence encodes CASSLDLGGNIQYF. The full variable domain, completed using reference TRBV5-5 and TRBJ2-4, is DAGVTQSPTHLIKTRGQQVTLRCSPISGHKSVSWYQQVLGQGPQFIFQYYEKEERGRGNFPDRFSARQFPNYSSELNVNALLLGDSALYLCASSLDLGGNIQYFGAGTRLSVL.

The gene calls are TRBV28 and TRBJ2-7; 8 bases agree with TRBD2. The CDR3 loop spans 13 amino acids. V shed 7 bases and J 6 bases; nucleotides not matched to a gene: 8. The germline V gene encodes CDR1 MDHEN and CDR2 SYDVKM. As DNA, the CDR3 is TGTGCCAGCACTACAAGCGGGAGAAGCGAGCAGTACTTC. It specifies CASTTSGRSEQYF.

The gene calls are TRBV28 and TRBJ1-1; a weak D match, TRBD1 (5 bases). CDR3 size: 14 residues. V lost 8 bases to trimming and J lost 5 bases, with 18 bases between them. The V gene's germline CDR1 is MDHEN and CDR2 SYDVKM. The DNA of the CDR3 is TGTGCCAGCGCTTTTTTTACCCCAGGGACTGAAGCTTTCTTT. It is translated as CASAFFTPGTEAFF.

This clone was observed a single time. J is TRBJ2-7 and V is TRBV7-2; no clear D gene. The V and J ends lost 1 base and 2 bases respectively, with 12 bases between them. CDR3 length equals 15 residues. Germline V gene data show CDR1 as SGHTA and CDR2 as FQGNSA. CDR3 sequence reads: CASSLGIGPTYEQYF. As DNA, the CDR3 is TGTGCCAGCAGCTTAGGGATAGGGCCGACCTACGAGCAGTACTTC.

The rearrangement uses TRBV12-3 or TRBV12-4 and TRBJ1-1; D remains ambiguous. This CDR3 is 12 amino acids long. The ends were cut back, 1 base at V and 3 bases at J, with 3 bases in the middle. CDR3 coding DNA: TGTGCCAGCAGTTTAGGGGACACTGAAGCTTTCTTT. The encoded protein is CASSLGDTEAFF.

The chain links TRBV27 to TRBJ2-7; 7 bases are shared with TRBD1. This CDR3 has 15 residues. Per the germline V gene, CDR1 is MNHEY and CDR2 is SMNVEV (reference sequence). J lost 6 bases, V lost 4 bases, and 12 bases had no gene match. Here the CDR3 reads CASSSQPWTGSEQYF. The CDR3 region has the DNA TGTGCCAGCAGTTCTCAGCCTTGGACAGGTTCCGAGCAGTACTTC.

V gene TRBV4-1 combines with J gene TRBJ1-2; no firm D call. The germline V and J ends were trimmed by 10 bases and 5 bases, with 17 bases remaining between them. There are 13 residues in the CDR3. Per germline, CDR1 MGHRA and CDR2 YSYEKL. CDR3: CATKRTGGYGYTF. For the CDR3, the DNA is TGCGCCACCAAAAGGACGGGAGGGTATGGCTACACCTTC.

This clone was detected only a few times. V and J are TRBV19 and TRBJ1-2; unclear D gene. The CDR3 consists of 11 residues. Trimming left V 7 bases short and J 2 bases short, with 5 bases between. The germline V gene encodes CDR1 LNHDA and CDR2 SQIVND (reference sequence). For the CDR3, the DNA is TGTGCCAGTACTTCAAACTATGGCTACACCTTC. The encoded protein is CASTSNYGYTF. Full variable domain (outside the CDR3, taken from reference TRBV19 and TRBJ1-2): DGGITQSPKYLFRKEGQNVTLSCEQNLNHDAMYWYRQDPGQGLRLIYYSQIVNDFQKGDIAEGYSVSREKKESFPLTVTSAQKNPTAFYLCASTSNYGYTFGSGTRLTVV.

The rearrangement joins TRBV5-4 to TRBJ2-3, with D possibly TRBD1 on 5 matching bases. This CDR3 is 15 amino acids long. Germline V gene lookup returns CDR1 SGHNT and CDR2 YYREEE (reference sequence). Trimming shortened V by 4 bases and J by 0 bases, and 12 bases separated the two germline ends. The CDR3 DNA follows: TGTGCCAGCAGCCACGACCCAGGGAGCACAGATACGCAGTATTTT. Its protein is CASSHDPGSTDTQYF.

A few counts support this clone. This rearrangement joins TRBV6-6 to TRBJ2-1; 8 bases are a match to TRBD1. V shed 7 bases, J shed 10 bases, and the junction held 12 bases outside the gene matches. CDR3 size: 14 residues. Germline values: CDR1 MNHNY, CDR2 SVGAGI (reference sequence). The chain's CDR3 is CASKNRGELSEQFF. The CDR3 DNA reads TGTGCCAGCAAAAACAGGGGGGAACTCAGCGAGCAGTTCTTC.

J is TRBJ1-5 and V is TRBV5-1; 7 positions agree with TRBD1. The CDR3 extends over 16 amino acids. Germline CDR1 is SGHRS and CDR2 is YFSETQ. Germline trimming cut 0 bases from V and 0 bases from J; bases unmatched to any gene: 3. CDR3 DNA sequence: TGCGCCAGCAGCTTGGACAGGGGAGATAGCAATCAGCCCCAGCATTTT. Protein: CASSLDRGDSNQPQHF.

J is TRBJ2-2 and V is TRBV6-2 or TRBV6-3; 7 bases map to TRBD2. The V gene's germline CDR1 is MNHEY and CDR2 SVGEGT. The CDR3 runs 16 residues. V shed 0 bases and J 5 bases; nucleotides not matched to a gene: 6. In nucleotides, the CDR3 is TGTGCCAGCAGTTACTCCGCGGGAGTATGGACCGGGGAGCTGTTTTTT. Protein sequence: CASSYSAGVWTGELFF.